The T cell receptor (beta chain) described here comes from a study of T-cell memory formation after mild COVID-19. This CDR3 region has 15 residues. The V gene lost 5 bases and the J gene lost 0 bases, with 14 bases spanning the gap. Study results and caveats: Contracting CD4+ clones sat mainly in CM and EM; CD8+ in EMRA. Cross-reactive memory appears to have joined, as suggested by some responding clones showing up in pre-infection memory.

This clonotype showed up just a few times. What it recognizes is unknown. Each CDR3 protein gets one entry after TCRdb re-called the 5' RACE reads with MiXCR. This sample has roughly 100,000 distinct CDR3 sequences, with around 11% found just once. This sequence was found in an adult woman who had mild COVID-19 (a few samples of this study predate the infection). Cell type and time point are not known. Material: PBMCs or a T cell subset sorted from them (not recorded which). The chain couples TRBV12-3 or TRBV12-4 to TRBJ2-7, with D possibly TRBD2 on 5 matching bases. CDR3 nucleotides: TGTGCCAGCAGTCCCGAGGCAGCGGTCTCCTACGAGCAGTACTTC. Protein product: CASSPEAAVSYEQYF.